This paragraph reports one TCR beta chain. The record originates from a study of blood T cells in healthy people across ages. Each donor's blood draw was roughly 9.5 milliliters of peripheral blood. A J-beta primer mix and a sample-barcoded 5' primer were used in a second PCR of roughly 7 to 12 cycles. TCRdb re-derived calls from the 5' RACE reads in MiXCR, one entry per CDR3 protein. The sample consists of about 830,000 distinct CDR3 sequences, 62% of them appearing once. The sequence came from a man aged 25-45 years in good health. What was sequenced was blood.

This CDR3 is CASSVDGKGETQYF. The CDR3 bases are TGTGCCAGCAGCGTAGACGGGAAGGGCGAGACCCAGTACTTC. The chain uses TRBV9 and TRBJ2-7; a weak D match, TRBD2 (5 bases). Judging by the DNA end, TRBJ2-5 fits better; the J call may be wrong. CDR1 is SGDLS, CDR2 YYNGEE, per germline. The CDR3 extends over 14 amino acids.